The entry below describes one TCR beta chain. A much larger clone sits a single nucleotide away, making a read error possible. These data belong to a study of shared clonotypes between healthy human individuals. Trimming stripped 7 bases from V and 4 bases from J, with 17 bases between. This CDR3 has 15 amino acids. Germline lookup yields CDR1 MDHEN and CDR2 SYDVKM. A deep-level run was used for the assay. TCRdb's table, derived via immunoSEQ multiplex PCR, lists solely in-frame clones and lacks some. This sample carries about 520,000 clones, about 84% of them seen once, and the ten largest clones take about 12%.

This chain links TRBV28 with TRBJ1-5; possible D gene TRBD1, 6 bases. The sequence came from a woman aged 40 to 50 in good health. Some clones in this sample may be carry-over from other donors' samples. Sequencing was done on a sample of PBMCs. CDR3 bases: TGTGCCAGCAATTTGGGCGGGACACGAAATCAGCCCCAGCATTTT. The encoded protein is CASNLGGTRNQPQHF.